One and the same sample provided the 22 T cell receptor beta chains below, sequenced in a study of tumor-infiltrating lymphocytes in primary liver carcinoma. Unsorted whole blood served as the source of blood RNA, and germline DNA was extracted as well. Researchers generated TCR beta cDNA from roughly 510 ng of total RNA, relying on a constant-region primer. Slightly modified ARM-PCR with three nested multiplex PCR rounds yielded TCR beta libraries. With TRBV1-TRBV30 forward primers and a C-beta reverse primer, the first two PCR rounds were run for 10 cycles each. TCRdb passed the multiplex PCR reads through MiXCR, listing each CDR3 protein once. The sample lists approximately 330,000 distinct CDR3 sequences, 65% occurring once. The sample taken for sequencing was peripheral blood. These receptors all come from a man in his forties with primary liver carcinoma and hepatitis B virus infection.

This clonotype was observed once. One end of the junction is discordant with germline, which a read error may explain. The V call is TRBV30, the J call TRBJ2-1; 7 positions match TRBD2. CDR1 is GTSNPN and CDR2 is SVGIG in the germline V gene (reference sequence). The CDR3 totals 15 residues. This CDR3 is CVWSLSAGKYNEQFF. DNA for the CDR3: TGTGTCTGGAGTTTATCAGCGGGAAAATACAACGAGCAGTTCTTC.

This clonotype has only one observation. The CDR3 DNA reads as TGTGCCAGCAGCTTACTTCCGCCTAGCTCTGGGGCCAACGTCCTGACTTTC. Translated, it gives CASSLLPPSSGANVLTF. The J gene is TRBJ2-6, the V gene TRBV11-2; no reliable D call. Trimming shortened V by 2 bases and J by 0 bases, and 11 bases separated the two germline ends. Per the germline V gene, CDR1 is SGHAT and CDR2 is FQNNGV. The CDR3 totals 17 residues. The full variable domain, its missing parts supplied by reference TRBV11-2 and TRBJ2-6, is EAGVAQSPRYKIIEKRQSVAFWCNPISGHATLYWYQQILGQGPKLLIQFQNNGVVDDSQLPKDRFSAERLKGVDSTLKIQPAKLEDSAVYLCASSLLPPSSGANVLTFGAGSRLTVL.

This clonotype was recorded only once. One end of the junction fails to match germline, which may point to a read error. The rearrangement joins TRBV11-3 to TRBJ2-7; TRBD2 might be the D (6 bases). Germline assignment: CDR1 SGHNT and CDR2 YENEEA. The CDR3 is 16 amino acids. DNA for the CDR3: TGTGCCAGCAGCTTAGAACAGGTGGGAGGTAAATACGAGCAGTACTTT. It specifies CASSLEQVGGKYEQYF. The full variable domain, its missing parts supplied by reference TRBV11-3 and TRBJ2-7, is EAGVVQSPRYKIIEKKQPVAFWCNPISGHNTLYWYLQNLGQGPELLIRYENEEAVDDSQLPKDRFSAERLKGVDSTLKIQPAELGDSAVYLCASSLEQVGGKYEQYFGPGTRLTVT.

This clonotype was seen ten or more times. The CDR3 here is CASSEEAGYQPQHF. The CDR3 region has the DNA TGTGCCAGCAGTGAAGAAGCAGGGTACCAGCCCCAGCATTTT. The chain recombines TRBV6-1 with TRBJ1-5, with D perhaps matching TRBD1 (5 bases). Germline CDR1 and CDR2: MNHNS and SASEGT. Trimming took off 1 base at V and 7 bases at J, with 11 bases between the two ends. This CDR3 is built from 14 residues.

As for this clonotype: This is likely a read error, given that the CDR3 carries no conserved phenylalanine or tryptophan at its end. The chain combines TRBV11-3 with TRBJ2-1; maybe TRBD2 (6 bases). CDR3 length: 13 amino acids. CDR1 is SGHNT, CDR2 YENEEA, per germline. Between the trimmed V and J ends, which lost 7 bases and 9 bases, there was a span of 16 bases. CDR3 amino acids: CASNDAGSGEQFI. CDR3 sequence (DNA): TGTGCCAGCAACGACGCGGGGTCAGGTGAGCAGTTCATC.

This clonotype has at least ten counts. V usage is TRBV11-2 and J usage is TRBJ2-1, with TRBD2 matching 7 bases. CDR1 SGHAT and CDR2 FQNNGV come from the germline V gene. V lost 6 bases, J lost 4 bases, and 15 bases stayed unmatched. The CDR3 covers 17 residues. The CDR3: CASRPGSRGGPYNEQFF. In DNA form, the CDR3 reads TGTGCCAGCAGGCCTGGTAGCCGGGGAGGGCCTTACAATGAGCAGTTCTTC.

The CDR3 reads CASSLALGGADEQFF. The CDR3 DNA reads TGTGCCAGCAGCTTAGCTCTAGGGGGAGCGGATGAGCAGTTCTTC. J is TRBJ2-1 and V is TRBV11-1; a possible D gene is TRBD1 (6 bases). This CDR3 has 15 amino acids. Germline V CDR1 and CDR2: SGHAT, FQDESV (reference sequence). V shed 0 bases and J shed 8 bases, with 14 bases lying between them.

In the case of this clonotype: A much larger clone sits a single nucleotide away, making a read error possible. This chain uses TRBV6-2 or TRBV6-3 with TRBJ2-2; TRBD2 aligns across 12 bases. The CDR3 runs to 16 residues. CDR1 MNHEY and CDR2 SVGEGT come from the germline V gene. The CDR3 is CASSPRTSGNTGDLFF. CDR3 coding DNA: TGTGCCAGCAGTCCCCGGACTAGCGGGAACACCGGGGACCTGTTTTTT.

Worth noting for this clonotype: Being one base from a much bigger clone, this may be a read error. The J gene is TRBJ2-2, the V gene TRBV6-1; D unclear. The CDR3 contains 13 residues. Germline V gives CDR1 MNHNS, CDR2 SASEGT. Trimming stripped 3 bases from V and 9 bases from J, with 11 bases between. CDR3 nucleotides: TGTGCCAGCAGTGACGAGGTTCGCCGGGAGCTGTTTTTT. It encodes CASSDEVRRELFF.

In regard to this clonotype: One end of the junction does not line up with germline, which may come from a read error. This chain connects TRBV4-3 to TRBJ2-1; D is unresolved. The CDR3 is 15 residues long. Germline-derived CDR1 and CDR2 are LGHNA and YSLEER. The CDR3 DNA sequence: TGCGCCAGCAGTTACCAATGGAGCTCCTACAGTGAGCAGTTCTTC. This codes for CASSYQWSSYSEQFF.

Notes on this clonotype: One end of the junction does not line up with germline, which may come from a read error. J is TRBJ2-2 and V is TRBV11-2; D unclear. The germline V gene has CDR1 SGHAT and CDR2 FQNNGV. CDR3 length: 13 amino acids. The CDR3 protein is CASSLMSTGQLSF. Here the CDR3 DNA reads TGTGCCAGCAGCTTGATGAGCACCGGGCAGCTGTCTTTT.

With respect to this clonotype: A read error is likely, as this CDR3 ends without the conserved phenylalanine or tryptophan. V and J are TRBV5-6 and TRBJ1-4; tentatively, D is TRBD1 (5 bases). Between the trimmed V and J ends, which lost 7 bases and 4 bases, there was a span of 8 bases. CDR1 and CDR2 from the germline V gene are SGHDT and YYEEEE. The CDR3 runs 12 residues. The CDR3 loop reads CASSGGNEKLFL. CDR3 sequence (DNA): TGTGCCAGCTCCGGGGGTAATGAAAAACTGTTTTTA.

To note about this clonotype: This could be a read error, since a much larger clone is one nucleotide away. The chain has TRBV12-3 or TRBV12-4 and TRBJ1-1; 9 bases map to TRBD1. Unmatched junction bases numbered 7, after V lost 7 bases and J lost 1 base. The CDR3 totals 15 residues. The DNA of the CDR3 is TGTGCCAGCACCCTTGGGACAGGGAAGAACACTGAAGCTTTCTTT. It encodes CASTLGTGKNTEAFF.

A note on this clonotype: The conserved closing phenylalanine or tryptophan is absent in this CDR3, likely reflecting a read error. V usage is TRBV11-2 and J usage is TRBJ2-1; tentative D call: TRBD1 (5 bases). The CDR3 has 14 residues. CDR1 is SGHAT and CDR2 is FQNNGV in the germline V gene. The CDR3, as DNA: TGTGCCAGCGGCTTAGGGGTCACACACAATGAGCAGTTCCTC. It specifies CASGLGVTHNEQFL.

This clonotype was found many times. The CDR3 DNA follows: TGTGCCAGCAGTAGCCTCACTGAAGCTTTCTTT. It specifies CASSSLTEAFF. V gene TRBV12-3 or TRBV12-4 combines with J gene TRBJ1-1, with D uncertain. The CDR3 contains 11 residues. With 5 bases removed from V and 4 bases from J, the gap between germline ends came to 5 bases.

This clonotype has a single count. One base away lies a much larger clone, so this may be a sequencing read error. As DNA, the CDR3 is TGTGCCATCAGTGAGTCGACAGTGGGTTCCTACGAGCAGTACTTC. The encoded protein is CAISESTVGSYEQYF. The chain recombines TRBV10-3 with TRBJ2-7, with a tentative D call TRBD1 (5 bases). Germline loops: CDR1 ENHRY, CDR2 SYGVKD. V gave up 0 bases and J gave up 1 base, with 10 bases separating them. This CDR3 contains 15 residues.

To note about this clonotype: A much larger clone lies a single base off, so this may be a read error. The chain is built from TRBV5-6 and TRBJ2-2; 14 bases are a match to TRBD2. V shed 6 bases, J shed 7 bases, and the junction held 8 bases outside the gene matches. Germline values: CDR1 SGHDT, CDR2 YYEEEE. The CDR3 runs to 16 residues. The CDR3 coding sequence is TGTGCCAGCAACACGGGGACTAGCGGGAGAATCGGGGAGCTGTTTTTT. Translated, it gives CASNTGTSGRIGELFF.

This clonotype was recorded many times. The chain combines TRBV5-1 with TRBJ2-1; D might be TRBD2 (6 bases). CDR1 is SGHRS, CDR2 YFSETQ, per germline. This CDR3 has 15 amino acids. V was cut by 7 bases and J by 6 bases, with 20 bases left in between. The CDR3 here is CASRAGLAGGNEQFF. Here the CDR3 DNA reads TGCGCCAGCCGGGCGGGGCTAGCCGGTGGCAATGAGCAGTTCTTC.

A note on this clonotype: It may be a read error: a sequence one base away is much more abundant. The genes are TRBV29-1 and TRBJ1-2, with unresolved D. This CDR3 comprises 16 residues. In germline, CDR1 is SQVTM, CDR2 ANQGSEA. The ends were cut back, 4 bases at V and 8 bases at J, with 26 bases in the middle. The CDR3 region has the DNA TGCAGCGTTGCCCTTACCCCTTCGAACAGTGGTGAGGGCTACACCTTC. Translating it yields CSVALTPSNSGEGYTF.

The chain combines TRBV10-3 with TRBJ2-2; TRBD1 aligns across 9 bases. Trimming took 6 bases from V and 6 from J; bases not matched to a gene: 2. The germline CDR1 and CDR2 sequences are ENHRY and SYGVKD. CDR3 length: 13 amino acids. CDR3 sequence reads: CAIRGQGSGELFF. CDR3 in DNA: TGTGCCATCAGAGGACAGGGGTCCGGGGAGCTGTTTTTT.

As concerns this clonotype: Possible read error: a much larger clone is one base away. The CDR3 sequence is CASNSGGAGGTGELFF. Here the CDR3 DNA reads TGTGCCAGCAACTCGGGGGGAGCGGGAGGCACCGGGGAGCTGTTTTTT. V is TRBV5-4 and J is TRBJ2-2; 9 nucleotides line up with TRBD2. With V trimmed by 6 bases and J by 4 bases, 10 bases remained unmatched. Germline-derived CDR1 and CDR2 are SGHNT and YYREEE (reference sequence). CDR3 length: 16 amino acids.

Concerning this clonotype itself: A much larger clonotype is one base distant, so this may be a read error. The conserved phenylalanine or tryptophan is not found at the CDR3 terminus, so this likely reflects a read error. The V gene is TRBV5-5, the J gene TRBJ2-7; tentatively, D is TRBD1 (5 bases). The ends were cut back, 1 base at V and 7 bases at J, with 12 bases in the middle. The CDR3 has 13 residues. Germline V lookup: CDR1 SGHKS, CDR2 YYEKEE (reference sequence). The CDR3 loop reads CASSLTGPGEQYL. For the CDR3, the DNA is TGTGCCAGCAGCTTGACAGGACCTGGGGAGCAGTACTTA.